This TCR beta chain was identified during a study of Ad26.COV2.S vaccination and SARS-CoV-2 variants. Overall study: Once or twice, 56 days apart, Ad26.COV2.S was delivered intramuscularly. Whole-study findings and limits: An underestimation of total T cell responses may have resulted from the TCR breadth and depth analyses.

With regard to this clone: Its antigen is not known.

Stated treatment: around 19 received Ad26.COV2.S at low or high dose, single or two shots; 5 received placebo; per-sample allocation not given. Vaccine and placebo recipients were sampled on day 63 after the first injection. The length of the CDR3 is 14 residues. Per the germline V gene, CDR1 is KGHDR and CDR2 is SFDVKD. J gave up 6 bases and V 4 bases, and 5 bases lay outside the gene matches. Data came from immunoSEQ multiplex PCR; TCRdb stores just in-frame clones and leaves some out. The table shows 350,000 to 500,000 clones, with 90% occurring only once. The source of this sequence is a person aged 18-65 years who received the Ad26.COV2.S COVID-19 vaccine or a placebo. This chain links TRBV24-1 with TRBJ2-1, with 7 positions matching TRBD2. The sample in question was peripheral blood, obtained in a trial of Ad26.COV2.S vaccine versus placebo. In DNA form, the CDR3 reads TGTGCCACCAGTGACCCGTGGACTAGCAATGAGCAGTTCTTC. The encoded protein is CATSDPWTSNEQFF.